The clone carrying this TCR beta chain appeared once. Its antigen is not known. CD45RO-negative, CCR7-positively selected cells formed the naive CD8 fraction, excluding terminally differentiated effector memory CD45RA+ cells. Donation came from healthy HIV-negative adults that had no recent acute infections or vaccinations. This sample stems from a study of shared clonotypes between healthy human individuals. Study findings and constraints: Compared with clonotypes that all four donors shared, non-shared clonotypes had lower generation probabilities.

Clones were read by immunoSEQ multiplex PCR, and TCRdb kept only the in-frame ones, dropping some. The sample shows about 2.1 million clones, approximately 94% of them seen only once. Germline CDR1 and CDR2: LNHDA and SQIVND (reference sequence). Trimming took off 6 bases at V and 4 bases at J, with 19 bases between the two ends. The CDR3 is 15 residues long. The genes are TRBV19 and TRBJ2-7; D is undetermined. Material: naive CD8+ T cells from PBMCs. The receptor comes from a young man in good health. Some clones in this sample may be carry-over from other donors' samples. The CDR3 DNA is TGTGCCAGTAGCACCCGCCCCGGATGGAAGTACGAGCAGTACTTC. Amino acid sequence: CASSTRPGWKYEQYF.